These 15 T cell receptor beta chains originate from one sample sequenced in a study of CD8 T cells in ankylosing spondylitis. TCRdb independently ran MiXCR on the 5' RACE reads; one entry per CDR3 protein. Here the sample spans some 840,000 distinct CDR3 sequences, 12% being singletons. Their antigens remain unidentified. Whole-study results and caveats: A motif of under ten highly homologous TCR beta variants was seen as apparently characteristic of ankylosing spondylitis blood.

What was sequenced was blood, either unsorted or a sorted T cell fraction (not recorded which). The receptors originated from a male donor with ankylosing spondylitis.

CDR3 in DNA: TGTGCCAGCAGCTTAGGTATAGGAGCCAAAAACATTCAGTACTTC. This encodes CASSLGIGAKNIQYF. The chain couples TRBV7-9 to TRBJ2-4; no reliable D call. V lost 1 base, J lost 0 bases, and 7 bases lay in between. Germline V gives CDR1 SEHNR, CDR2 FQNEAQ (reference sequence). This CDR3 region has 15 residues.

This clonotype has at least ten counts. The V gene is TRBV7-2, the J gene TRBJ1-2, with no clear D. This CDR3 is 14 amino acids long. V shed 0 bases and J shed 3 bases, with 8 bases lying between them. CDR1 and CDR2 (germline): SGHTA, FQGNSA. CDR3 protein: CASSLAGSDYGYTF. In DNA form, the CDR3 reads TGTGCCAGCAGCTTAGCTGGGAGTGACTATGGCTACACCTTC.

The sample holds a few counts of this clonotype. The chain is built from TRBV7-2 and TRBJ2-3, with 9 bases aligning to TRBD2. V shed 5 bases and J 3 bases; nucleotides not matched to a gene: 6. The CDR3 has 15 amino acids. CDR1 SGHTA and CDR2 FQGNSA come from the germline V gene. CDR3 protein: CASSPAGGHTDTQYF. The CDR3 region has the DNA TGTGCCAGCAGCCCTGCGGGGGGGCATACAGATACGCAGTATTTT.

The chain uses TRBV6-1 and TRBJ2-1; TRBD2 aligns across 12 bases. Germline-derived CDR1 and CDR2 are MNHNS and SASEGT. This CDR3 has 18 amino acids. The J segment lost 0 bases and the V segment lost 3 bases, leaving 6 bases of the junction unmatched. The chain's CDR3 is CASSEKLAGGPSYNEQFF. CDR3 sequence (DNA): TGTGCCAGCAGTGAGAAACTAGCGGGAGGACCCTCCTACAATGAGCAGTTCTTC.

This clonotype was counted between two and nine times. V usage is TRBV6-5 and J usage is TRBJ2-7; D might be TRBD1 or TRBD2, each matching 6 bases. The CDR3 sequence is 15 residues long. Germline values: CDR1 MNHEY, CDR2 SVGAGI. V shed 2 bases and J shed 6 bases, with 17 bases lying between them. CDR3 loop: CASSYGGTPLGEQYF. In DNA, the CDR3 is TGTGCCAGCAGTTACGGAGGGACACCCCTTGGCGAGCAGTACTTC.

This clonotype was seen ten or more times. The rearrangement links TRBV12-3 or TRBV12-4 to TRBJ1-1, with 8 bases matching TRBD1. The CDR3 covers 17 residues. V was clipped by 3 bases and J by 2 bases; unmatched bases: 11. The CDR3 DNA is TGTGCCAGCAGTTTGAGACAGGGGAAGAGAGGAAACACTGAAGCTTTCTTT. Its protein is CASSLRQGKRGNTEAFF.

This clonotype has a handful of counts. The chain links TRBV7-6 to TRBJ1-2, with D possibly matching TRBD1 (5 bases). V lost 0 bases, J lost 3 bases, and 14 bases lay in between. CDR3 length equals 16 residues. CDR1 and CDR2 (germline): SGHVS, FNYEAQ. The chain's CDR3 is CASSLAVGRPDYGYTF. The CDR3 DNA reads as TGTGCCAGCAGCTTAGCGGTGGGACGGCCAGACTATGGCTACACCTTC.

The chain combines TRBV28 with TRBJ2-3, with 14 bases fitting TRBD2. V shed 3 bases, J shed 4 bases, and the junction held 15 bases outside the gene matches. The CDR3 is 20 amino acids. Germline V CDR1 and CDR2: MDHEN, SYDVKM. CDR3 DNA: TGTGCCAGCAGTTTGGTGTATCTAGGACTAGCGGGGGGAGAGGCAGATACGCAGTATTTT. As protein: CASSLVYLGLAGGEADTQYF.

This clonotype was observed a handful of times. The chain joins TRBV28 to TRBJ2-7; TRBD2 is a possible D gene (5 bases). Germline V gene lookup returns CDR1 MDHEN and CDR2 SYDVKM. Trimming shortened V by 5 bases and J by 4 bases, and 15 bases separated the two germline ends. The CDR3 has 14 residues. CDR3 in DNA: TGTGCCAGCAGTCCCCCCCGGGAAAGGTACGAGCAGTACTTC. Amino acids: CASSPPRERYEQYF.

The gene calls are TRBV20-1 and TRBJ2-5; 8 positions match TRBD1. The CDR3 covers 13 residues. The germline V gene has CDR1 DFQATT and CDR2 SNEGSKA (reference sequence). V was pared by 6 bases and J by 4 bases, with 7 bases of the junction left unmatched. In nucleotides, the CDR3 is TGCAGTGCCCTTGACAGGGGCGGAGAGACCCAGTACTTC. Encoded protein: CSALDRGGETQYF.

The chain joins TRBV5-1 to TRBJ2-7, with D possibly matching TRBD2 (5 bases). In germline, CDR1 is SGHRS, CDR2 YFSETQ. The CDR3 contains 14 residues. The V gene lost 0 bases and the J gene lost 7 bases, with 14 bases spanning the gap. CDR3 sequence reads: CASSLENLSGEQYF. The CDR3 region has the DNA TGCGCCAGCAGCTTGGAGAACTTATCGGGGGAGCAGTACTTC.

This clonotype was found many times. V gene TRBV6-1 combines with J gene TRBJ2-5; possible D gene TRBD2, 5 bases. Trimming stripped 5 bases from V and 0 bases from J, with 7 bases between. Germline V gene lookup returns CDR1 MNHNS and CDR2 SASEGT. This CDR3 is 13 amino acids long. The CDR3 DNA follows: TGTGCCAGCAGTCGGACTTACCAAGAGACCCAGTACTTC. Translated, it gives CASSRTYQETQYF.

The chain is built from TRBV5-1 and TRBJ2-1; D is ambiguous. Germline values: CDR1 SGHRS, CDR2 YFSETQ. V was clipped by 4 bases and J by 8 bases, with 13 bases between them. The length of the CDR3 is 13 residues. As DNA, the CDR3 is TGCGCCAGCAGCGACCGGAGAAGCTATGAGCAGTTCTTC. Translated, it gives CASSDRRSYEQFF.

The chain couples TRBV7-2 to TRBJ1-2; no definite D call. The germline V and J ends were trimmed by 1 base and 7 bases, with 7 bases remaining between them. The CDR3 runs to 12 residues. CDR1 and CDR2 from the germline V gene are SGHTA and FQGNSA. The CDR3 region is CASSLDSPGYTF. The CDR3 DNA reads as TGTGCCAGCAGCTTAGACAGTCCTGGCTACACCTTC.

This clonotype was recorded a few times. V usage is TRBV5-6 and J usage is TRBJ2-5, with D perhaps TRBD2 (7 bases). V dropped 0 bases and J dropped 7 bases, with 16 bases sitting between them. The length of the CDR3 is 15 residues. Germline values: CDR1 SGHDT, CDR2 YYEEEE. The CDR3 here is CASSLVAGGGGTQYF. CDR3 in DNA: TGTGCCAGCAGCTTGGTCGCCGGGGGAGGGGGGACCCAGTACTTC.